These 18 T cell receptor beta chains share one sample of origin, sequenced in a study of CD8 T cells in Susac syndrome. RNA totalling roughly 0.45 to 1 ug underwent reverse transcription with random hexamers. TCRdb reprocessed the immunoSEQ multiplex PCR reads via MiXCR and lists one record per CDR3 protein. In the table there are about 240,000 distinct CDR3 sequences, around 96% of which are singletons. Sample: CD4+ T cells from PBMCs. The receptors were sampled from a human donor with Susac syndrome.

The J gene is TRBJ2-1, the V gene TRBV5-4, with 8 bases fitting TRBD2. Germline V gene data show CDR1 as SGHNT and CDR2 as YYREEE (reference sequence). The CDR3 sequence is 19 residues long. Trimming cost V 4 bases and J 0 bases; bases outside gene matches: 15. In DNA form, the CDR3 reads TGTGCCAGCAGCCTCAGAGGGCGGGAGGTGCTACTCTCCTACAATGAGCAGTTCTTC. Translation: CASSLRGREVLLSYNEQFF.

V gene TRBV28 combines with J gene TRBJ1-2, with TRBD1 identical over 8 bases. The CDR3 is 12 residues long. CDR1 is MDHEN and CDR2 is SYDVKM in the germline V gene. Trimming removed 8 bases from V and 4 bases from J; junction bases left unmatched: 3. This CDR3 reads CASQTGVYGYTF. The CDR3 DNA sequence: TGTGCCAGCCAGACAGGGGTCTATGGCTACACCTTC.

This chain links TRBV20-1 with TRBJ1-6; possibly TRBD1 for D (6 bases). With 3 bases removed from V and 7 bases from J, the gap between germline ends came to 16 bases. The CDR3 is made up of 15 amino acids. The V gene's germline CDR1 is DFQATT and CDR2 SNEGSKA (reference sequence). CDR3 sequence reads: CSARDLGQSNSPLHF. CDR3 sequence (DNA): TGCAGTGCTAGGGATCTAGGACAGTCAAATTCACCCCTCCACTTT.

J is TRBJ2-5 and V is TRBV29-1; 8 positions match TRBD2. The CDR3 is 13 amino acids. V was clipped by 6 bases and J by 2 bases; unmatched bases: 5. The germline gives CDR1 SQVTM, CDR2 ANQGSEA. CDR3 bases: TGCAGCGTCCTGACTAGCGCTCAAGAGACCCAGTACTTC. As protein: CSVLTSAQETQYF.

The gene calls are TRBV3-1 and TRBJ1-5; 9 nucleotides match TRBD1. In germline, CDR1 is LGHDT, CDR2 YNNKEL (reference sequence). The CDR3 totals 12 residues. V lost 1 base to trimming and J lost 11 bases; unmatched junction nucleotides: 0. CDR3 in DNA: TGTGCCAGCAGCCAAGGGGACAGGGCCCAGCATTTT. Residues: CASSQGDRAQHF.

The chain is built from TRBV3-1 and TRBJ2-1, with 8 bases identical to TRBD2. J was trimmed by 9 bases and V by 1 base; bases with no gene match: 5. This CDR3 spans 14 amino acids. Germline V lookup: CDR1 LGHDT, CDR2 YNNKEL (reference sequence). This CDR3 reads CASSQGGLAGEQFF. CDR3 nucleotide sequence: TGTGCCAGCAGCCAAGGGGGGCTAGCGGGTGAGCAGTTCTTC.

This chain links TRBV7-9 with TRBJ1-2; D unresolved. CDR3 length: 14 residues. V dropped 3 bases and J dropped 4 bases, with 12 bases sitting between them. Germline loops: CDR1 SEHNR, CDR2 FQNEAQ (reference sequence). The CDR3 coding sequence is TGTGCCAGCAGCTTGGAGCGTTCCCCCTATGGCTACACCTTC. It specifies CASSLERSPYGYTF.

Here the CDR3 reads CATSDPRWNEQFF. The DNA of the CDR3 is TGTGCCACCAGTGATCCCCGATGGAATGAGCAGTTCTTC. The J gene is TRBJ2-1, the V gene TRBV24-1; the D is unclear. Deletions cut 3 bases from V and 7 bases from J, with 9 bases between. The CDR3 has 13 residues. Germline CDR1 and CDR2: KGHDR and SFDVKD.

This chain uses TRBV6-5 with TRBJ2-5; weak D call: TRBD2 (5 bases). Germline V gene lookup returns CDR1 MNHEY and CDR2 SVGAGI. V lost 2 bases, J lost 4 bases, and 11 bases lay in between. The CDR3 covers 14 residues. Written as DNA, the CDR3 is TGTGCCAGCAGTTACCCCCGGGAAGGAGAGACCCAGTACTTC. Translating it yields CASSYPREGETQYF.

The J gene is TRBJ2-1, the V gene TRBV19, with D perhaps matching TRBD1 (5 bases). The CDR3 sequence is 15 residues long. Trimming pared 7 bases from V and 5 bases from J, leaving 18 bases between. Germline lookup yields CDR1 LNHDA and CDR2 SQIVND (reference sequence). CDR3 in amino acids: CASMPVGGAHNEQFF. CDR3 in DNA: TGTGCCAGTATGCCCGTTGGTGGGGCGCACAATGAGCAGTTCTTC.

V usage is TRBV29-1 and J usage is TRBJ2-7; D is undetermined. The germline V and J ends were trimmed by 2 bases and 3 bases, with 17 bases remaining between them. Germline values: CDR1 SQVTM, CDR2 ANQGSEA. The CDR3 extends over 15 amino acids. Here the CDR3 reads CSVELSASKGYEQYF. CDR3 bases: TGCAGCGTTGAACTGAGTGCCTCTAAGGGCTACGAGCAGTACTTC.

The genes are TRBV30 and TRBJ1-2; weak D call: TRBD1 (5 bases). The V gene lost 0 bases and the J gene lost 8 bases, with 13 bases spanning the gap. CDR3 length: 13 residues. CDR1 GTSNPN and CDR2 SVGIG come from the germline V gene (reference sequence). The CDR3 bases are TGTGCCTGGAGTGTACGGGGAAAGGGGGGCTACACCTTC. Residues: CAWSVRGKGGYTF.

This chain joins TRBV7-9 and TRBJ1-4; a possible D gene is TRBD1 (5 bases). With 2 bases removed from V and 7 bases from J, the gap between germline ends came to 14 bases. The CDR3 covers 15 residues. Germline V gives CDR1 SEHNR, CDR2 FQNEAQ (reference sequence). The CDR3 spells CASSLRRGLGEKLFF. The CDR3 region has the DNA TGTGCCAGCAGCTTAAGGAGGGGCCTAGGTGAAAAACTGTTTTTT.

The gene calls are TRBV7-8 and TRBJ2-2; no firm D call. V was clipped by 1 base and J by 1 base, with 7 bases between them. The CDR3 totals 15 residues. The germline V gene encodes CDR1 SGHVS and CDR2 FQNEAQ. The CDR3 spells CASSLVYRNTGELFF. The DNA of the CDR3 is TGTGCCAGCAGCTTAGTATACAGGAACACCGGGGAGCTGTTTTTT.

The genes are TRBV11-2 and TRBJ2-1, with 14 bases lining up with TRBD2. The CDR3 covers 17 residues. The V gene end was trimmed by 1 base and the J gene end by 6 bases; junction bases not matched to a gene: 5. CDR1 SGHAT and CDR2 FQNNGV come from the germline V gene. The CDR3 loop reads CASSLALGLAGGNEQFF. As DNA, the CDR3 is TGTGCCAGCAGCTTAGCCCTAGGACTAGCGGGAGGCAATGAGCAGTTCTTC.

CDR3 loop: CASSLVAARHTGELFF. Written as DNA, the CDR3 is TGTGCCAGCAGCCTAGTTGCGGCGAGGCACACCGGGGAGCTGTTTTTT. The chain is built from TRBV12-3 or TRBV12-4 and TRBJ2-2; D remains unclear. The CDR3 totals 16 residues. The ends were cut back, 6 bases at V and 3 bases at J, with 17 bases in the middle.

The chain combines TRBV4-2 with TRBJ2-7, with 7 bases aligning to TRBD2. The germline V gene has CDR1 LGHNA and CDR2 YNFKEQ. J gave up 2 bases and V 0 bases, and 7 bases lay outside the gene matches. The CDR3 length is 16 residues. CDR3 residues: CASSQESSGGTYEQYF. DNA for the CDR3: TGTGCCAGCAGCCAAGAAAGTTCGGGAGGCACCTACGAGCAGTACTTC.

The chain employs TRBV7-3 and TRBJ2-5; TRBD2 aligns across 9 bases. The CDR3 runs to 14 residues. The germline gives CDR1 SGHTA, CDR2 FQGTGA. J was trimmed by 4 bases and V by 5 bases; bases with no gene match: 5. The CDR3 reads CASSLAGWGETQYF. The CDR3 DNA reads as TGTGCCAGCAGCCTAGCGGGATGGGGAGAGACCCAGTACTTC.